The clone carrying this T cell receptor beta chain occurred many times. Its antigen is as yet unknown. TCRdb analysed the multiplex PCR reads with MiXCR anew, one entry per CDR3 protein. The sample lists tens of thousands of distinct CDR3 sequences; 58% were seen once. These data come from a study of breast tumors, draining lymph nodes, adjacent tissues. Overall study results and limits: Tumor and nontumor repertoires were significantly more similar in luminal-like than in basal-like breast cancer. Tumor TCR diversity was below lymph nodes but above nontumor tissue.

Germline CDR1 reads MNHEY; CDR2 reads SVGAGI. V dropped 4 bases and J dropped 1 base, with 7 bases sitting between them. The CDR3 is 13 amino acids. The chain links TRBV6-5 to TRBJ1-2; D gene ambiguous. The sample taken for sequencing was breast tumor tissue. This TCR derives from a female donor with breast cancer. Some clones in this sample may be carry-over from other donors' samples. CDR3 DNA: TGTGCCAGCAGTTGGGATATTAACTATGGCTACACCTTC. Translation: CASSWDINYGYTF.